One and the same sample provided the 28 T cell receptor beta chains below, sequenced in a study of blood T cell repertoires in COVID-19 (dated by TCRdb to about 2020). The library relied on the immunoSEQ multiplex PCR assay. Imported from immuneACCESS, the table was reduced by TCRdb to in-frame sequences with V and J called. These copies leave out some clones; in studies compared against another copy, an unresolved V gene accounts for under half, and the cause of the remainder is not known. This sample is represented by about 82,000 clones; just under 80% of them were singletons. The ten biggest clones cover around 33% of the sample. The specimen was peripheral blood. The receptors shown here come from a man in his sixties with COVID-19, enrolled during active disease.

The V gene is TRBV9, the J gene TRBJ2-1; 7 bases are a match to TRBD1. The CDR3 spans 14 residues. V trimming: 3 bases; J trimming: 10 bases; junction bases outside the gene matches: 10. Germline-derived CDR1 and CDR2 are SGDLS and YYNGEE. This CDR3 reads CASSARDRRVEQFF. The CDR3 bases are TGTGCCAGCAGCGCCCGGGACAGACGTGTAGAGCAGTTCTTC. The full variable domain, with the rest looked up from reference TRBV9 and TRBJ2-1, is DSGVTQTPKHLITATGQRVTLRCSPRSGDLSVYWYQQSLDQGLQFLIQYYNGEERAKGNILERFSAQQFPDLHSELNLSSLELGDSALYFCASSARDRRVEQFFGPGTRLTVL.

This clone was detected only once. The chain couples TRBV3-1 (or the pseudogene TRBV3-2) to TRBJ2-5; no firm D call. The V end lost 1 base, the J end lost 5 bases, and 11 bases lay between the germline ends. CDR3 length: 14 residues. CDR1 and CDR2 from the germline V gene are LGHDT and YNNKEL (reference sequence). CDR3 in DNA: TGTGCCAGCAGCCAAGGCGGAATGAGGGAGACCCAGTACTTC. This codes for CASSQGGMRETQYF.

The chain couples TRBV7-3 to TRBJ2-3; possibly TRBD1 for D (6 bases). Trimming removed 5 bases from V and 6 bases from J, with 12 bases in between. Germline V gene data show CDR1 as SGHTA and CDR2 as FQGTGA. The CDR3 contains 13 residues. CDR3 in amino acids: CASSPGQGDTQYF. CDR3 in DNA: TGTGCCAGCAGCCCCGGCCAGGGGGATACGCAGTATTTT.

The chain carries TRBV3-1 (or the pseudogene TRBV3-2) and TRBJ2-3; 7 bases agree with TRBD1. Germline values: CDR1 LGHDT, CDR2 YNNKEL (reference sequence). The J segment lost 6 bases and the V segment lost 3 bases, leaving 9 bases of the junction unmatched. There are 15 residues in the CDR3. The CDR3 region is CASSHRTGGSDTQYF. The CDR3 bases are TGTGCCAGCAGCCATCGGACAGGAGGTTCGGATACGCAGTATTTT.

The chain is built from TRBV7-3 and TRBJ1-6; weak D call: TRBD1 (5 bases). Germline loops: CDR1 SGHTA, CDR2 FQGTGA. V lost 5 bases and J 4 bases, leaving 12 bases between the germline ends. The CDR3 is 15 residues long. CDR3 bases: TGTGCCAGCAGCCGGGAGCGGGGGTATAATTCACCCCTCCACTTT. This gives the protein CASSRERGYNSPLHF.

V usage is TRBV7-2 and J usage is TRBJ2-5, with 9 bases identical to TRBD1. Losses at the gene ends were 5 bases for V and 2 bases for J; bases not matched to a gene: 15. Germline CDR1 is SGHTA and CDR2 is FQGNSA. CDR3 length: 18 amino acids. CDR3 protein: CASSPFRWTGDLQETQYF. CDR3 nucleotide sequence: TGTGCCAGCAGCCCATTCCGGTGGACAGGGGACCTTCAAGAGACCCAGTACTTC.

This clone was seen only once. The rearrangement uses TRBV19 and TRBJ2-7, with a weak D call TRBD1 (6 bases). The V end was cut by 9 bases, the J end by 2 bases, with 8 bases between. The V gene's germline CDR1 is LNHDA and CDR2 SQIVND (reference sequence). This CDR3 region has 11 residues. CDR3: CASQGTYEQYF. The CDR3 DNA sequence: TGTGCCAGCCAGGGGACCTACGAGCAGTACTTC.

V is TRBV11-2 and J is TRBJ1-1; possibly TRBD1 for D (5 bases). Per germline, CDR1 SGHAT and CDR2 FQNNGV. V dropped 0 bases and J dropped 5 bases, with 16 bases sitting between them. The CDR3 extends over 16 amino acids. CDR3 DNA sequence: TGTGCCAGCAGCTTAGAATGGGGACGGGAGAGAACTGAAGCTTTCTTT. This gives the protein CASSLEWGRERTEAFF.

This clone was seen a handful of times. This chain joins TRBV4-1 and TRBJ2-2; 8 bases match TRBD1. Trimming cost V 1 base and J 0 bases; bases outside gene matches: 4. CDR1 and CDR2 (germline): MGHRA, YSYEKL. There are 17 residues in the CDR3. This CDR3 is CASSQVPGGANTGELFF. CDR3 sequence (DNA): TGCGCCAGCAGCCAAGTTCCAGGGGGCGCGAACACCGGGGAGCTGTTTTTT.

The rearrangement joins TRBV11-2 to TRBJ2-7; tentative D call: TRBD1 (5 bases). The CDR3 contains 12 residues. Germline V gene lookup returns CDR1 SGHAT and CDR2 FQNNGV. Trimming pared 4 bases from V and 3 bases from J, leaving 7 bases between. The CDR3 DNA sequence: TGTGCCAGCAGCTCTGGACACTACGAGCAGTACTTC. It codes for CASSSGHYEQYF.

The rearrangement joins TRBV18 to TRBJ2-1; D uncertain. Trimming cost V 2 bases and J 5 bases, with 10 bases left between them. This CDR3 is built from 14 residues. Germline CDR1 KGHSH, CDR2 LQKENI. The CDR3 here is CASSPLRANNEQFF. The CDR3 DNA is TGTGCCAGCTCACCATTGCGAGCGAACAATGAGCAGTTCTTC.

The V and J genes are TRBV11-1 and TRBJ2-7, with TRBD2 matching 7 bases. The V and J ends lost 5 bases and 3 bases, in that order; junction bases with no gene match: 10. CDR1 is SGHAT, CDR2 FQDESV, per germline (reference sequence). The CDR3 runs 15 residues. DNA of the CDR3: TGTGCCAGCAGCCCCCGGCGTGAGCGGGGCTACGAGCAGTACTTC. It encodes CASSPRRERGYEQYF.

Remarks on this clone: A much larger clone lies one base from this, so it may be a read error. The same CDR3 also results from other DNA sequences found in this sample. The chain carries TRBV5-5 and TRBJ2-3; 7 positions agree with TRBD2. The CDR3 contains 16 residues. J was trimmed by 14 bases and V by 3 bases; bases with no gene match: 21. CDR1 is SGHKS, CDR2 YYEKEE, per germline (reference sequence). The CDR3 is CASSWGGGGRALPGYF. The CDR3 region has the DNA TGTGCCAGCAGCTGGGGTGGGGGGGGGAGGGCCCTCCCTGGGTATTTT.

The table lists this clone with many counts. V and J are TRBV4-3 and TRBJ2-2, with 13 bases identical to TRBD2. Losses at the gene ends were 0 bases for V and 2 bases for J; bases not matched to a gene: 3. The V gene's germline CDR1 is LGHNA and CDR2 YSLEER. The CDR3 is 18 amino acids. The CDR3 DNA sequence: TGCGCCAGCAGCCAAGAAGGACTAGCGGGAGTAAACACCGGGGAGCTGTTTTTT. The encoded protein is CASSQEGLAGVNTGELFF.

The chain joins TRBV11-3 to TRBJ2-7; maybe TRBD1 (6 bases). Germline values: CDR1 SGHNT, CDR2 YENEEA. The CDR3 loop spans 15 amino acids. Trimming removed 5 bases from V and 0 bases from J, with 14 bases in between. CDR3 sequence reads: CASSPDRWSSYEQYF. The CDR3 DNA is TGTGCCAGCAGCCCCGACAGGTGGAGCTCCTACGAGCAGTACTTC.

This chain joins TRBV10-3 and TRBJ1-2; unclear D gene. The CDR3 is 14 residues long. The germline V gene encodes CDR1 ENHRY and CDR2 SYGVKD. V gave up 3 bases and J gave up 5 bases, with 13 bases separating them. The CDR3 loop reads CAISDKPAGYGYTF. CDR3 coding DNA: TGTGCCATCAGTGACAAACCCGCGGGGTATGGCTACACCTTC.

This chain links TRBV18 with TRBJ2-1; 7 positions match TRBD1. CDR3 size: 16 residues. Germline V gene sequence: CDR1 KGHSH, CDR2 LQKENI. The J segment lost 2 bases and the V segment lost 6 bases, leaving 10 bases of the junction unmatched. In nucleotides, the CDR3 is TGTGCCAGCTCGCGGAGAACGGGACAGACCTACAATGAGCAGTTCTTC. This translates into CASSRRTGQTYNEQFF.

The rearrangement links TRBV18 to TRBJ1-6; D is perhaps TRBD1 (6 bases). The CDR3 covers 15 residues. Trimming removed 2 bases from V and 7 bases from J, with 12 bases in between. Germline CDR1 and CDR2: KGHSH and LQKENI. The CDR3 region has the DNA TGTGCCAGCTCACCAGTTGGACAGCTAAATTCACCCCTCCACTTT. Translating it yields CASSPVGQLNSPLHF.

This chain links TRBV27 with TRBJ2-2, with TRBD2 matching over 9 bases. V dropped 4 bases and J dropped 4; count of bases not matched to a gene: 7. Germline V gene lookup returns CDR1 MNHEY and CDR2 SMNVEV (reference sequence). The CDR3 extends over 16 amino acids. For the CDR3, the DNA is TGTGCCAGCAGTTCCCCCGGGACTAGCCCCACCGGGGAGCTGTTTTTT. Protein product: CASSSPGTSPTGELFF.

The V gene is TRBV25-1, the J gene TRBJ2-1, with D perhaps TRBD2 (6 bases). V dropped 3 bases and J dropped 8 bases, with 17 bases sitting between them. In germline, CDR1 is MGHDK, CDR2 SYGVNS. The CDR3 is made up of 15 amino acids. The chain's CDR3 is CASSDSGLARDEQFF. DNA of the CDR3: TGTGCCAGCAGTGATTCTGGGCTAGCGCGCGATGAGCAGTTCTTC.

V usage is TRBV7-3 and J usage is TRBJ2-1, with 10 bases aligning to TRBD2. Germline CDR1 is SGHTA and CDR2 is FQGTGA. This CDR3 is 14 amino acids long. Trimming at V came to 5 bases and at J to 10 bases, leaving 8 bases not matched to a gene. The CDR3 coding sequence is TGTGCCAGCAGCGCAGCGGGGGGGGAAACCGAGCAGTTCTTC. It translates to CASSAAGGETEQFF.

The chain couples TRBV6-5 to TRBJ1-5; TRBD1 is a possible D gene (6 bases). Germline-derived CDR1 and CDR2 are MNHEY and SVGAGI. Trimming stripped 8 bases from V and 6 bases from J, with 17 bases between. The CDR3 runs 14 residues. CDR3 DNA sequence: TGTGCCAGCCAGAAAACAGGGCACGGTCAGCCCCAGCATTTT. It specifies CASQKTGHGQPQHF.

This clone was counted a few times. The chain links TRBV29-1 to TRBJ1-1, with D possibly matching TRBD1 (5 bases). The germline V gene has CDR1 SQVTM and CDR2 ANQGSEA. The CDR3 runs 12 residues. Deletions cut 1 base from V and 7 bases from J, with 10 bases between. The CDR3 coding sequence is TGCAGCGTTGAAGGGGGGACTTTTGAAGCTTTCTTT. This sequence encodes CSVEGGTFEAFF.

Points on this clone: Other DNA sequences within the sample encode an identical CDR3. The CDR3 coding sequence is TGCGCCAGCAGCTTACAGGGGCCACCTGGGGCTTTCTTT. This translates into CASSLQGPPGAFF. The gene calls are TRBV4-1 and TRBJ1-1, with 7 bases identical to TRBD1. With V trimmed by 5 bases and J by 11 bases, 11 bases remained unmatched. This CDR3 has 13 residues. The germline V gene encodes CDR1 MGHRA and CDR2 YSYEKL.

This rearrangement joins TRBV11-2 to TRBJ2-7, with D perhaps TRBD2 (6 bases). CDR1 SGHAT and CDR2 FQNNGV come from the germline V gene. The CDR3 loop spans 14 amino acids. V was pared by 5 bases and J by 5 bases, with 16 bases between. This CDR3 is CASSAGPGVHEQYF. The CDR3, as DNA: TGTGCCAGCAGCGCGGGGCCCGGGGTCCACGAGCAGTACTTC.

This rearrangement joins TRBV19 to TRBJ2-5, with TRBD1 identical over 9 bases. CDR1 and CDR2 from the germline V gene are LNHDA and SQIVND (reference sequence). The junction had 5 bases not matched to a gene; V was cut back by 4 bases and J by 5 bases. The CDR3 is made up of 14 amino acids. DNA of the CDR3: TGTGCCAGTAGTACGGGACAGGGAGGGGAGACCCAGTACTTC. Protein product: CASSTGQGGETQYF.

This clone appeared a single time. V gene TRBV6-5 combines with J gene TRBJ1-4; 8 nucleotides align to TRBD1. This CDR3 has 14 residues. In germline, CDR1 is MNHEY, CDR2 SVGAGI. Trimming removed 8 bases from V and 2 bases from J; junction bases left unmatched: 4. The CDR3, as DNA: TGTGCCAGCCAAACAGGGGGTACTAATGAAAAACTGTTTTTT. Its protein is CASQTGGTNEKLFF.

This clone was observed once. V gene TRBV5-5 combines with J gene TRBJ2-3; tentatively, D is TRBD2 (5 bases). The CDR3 sequence is 15 residues long. Trimming shortened V by 4 bases and J by 2 bases, and 14 bases separated the two germline ends. CDR1 and CDR2 (germline): SGHKS, YYEKEE (reference sequence). Written as DNA, the CDR3 is TGTGCCAGCAGCCGAGGACTTCCTTCCACAGATACGCAGTATTTT. Protein: CASSRGLPSTDTQYF.